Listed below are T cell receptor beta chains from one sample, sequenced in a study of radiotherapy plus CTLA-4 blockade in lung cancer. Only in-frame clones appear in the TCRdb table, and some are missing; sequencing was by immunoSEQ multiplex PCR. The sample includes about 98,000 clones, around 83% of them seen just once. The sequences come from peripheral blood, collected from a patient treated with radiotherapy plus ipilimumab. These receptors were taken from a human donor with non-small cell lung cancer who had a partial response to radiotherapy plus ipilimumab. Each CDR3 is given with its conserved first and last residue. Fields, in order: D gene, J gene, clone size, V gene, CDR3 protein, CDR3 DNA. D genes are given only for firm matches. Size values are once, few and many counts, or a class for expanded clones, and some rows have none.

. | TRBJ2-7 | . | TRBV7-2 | CASSLVGVEQYF | TGTGCCAGCAGCTTAGTCGGGGTCGAGCAGTACTTC
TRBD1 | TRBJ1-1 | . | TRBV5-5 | CASSLTSGGGYTEAFF | TGTGCCAGCAGCTTGACGTCAGGGGGTGGGTACACTGAAGCTTTCTTT
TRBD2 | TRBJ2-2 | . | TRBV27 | CASSRFGLAGVVREDTGELFF | TGTGCCAGCAGCCGCTTTGGACTAGCGGGAGTAGTAAGGGAGGACACCGGGGAGCTGTTTTTT
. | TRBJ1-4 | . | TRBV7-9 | CASSTGQQNEKLFF | TGTGCCAGCAGCACCGGACAACAAAATGAAAAACTGTTTTTT
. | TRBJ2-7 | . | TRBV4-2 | CASSLPGTPYEQYF | TGTGCCAGCAGCCTCCCGGGGACTCCATACGAGCAGTACTTC
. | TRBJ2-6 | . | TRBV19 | CAHWANVLTF | TGTGCCCACTGGGCCAACGTCCTGACTTTC
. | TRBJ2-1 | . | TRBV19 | CASTDRYNEQFF | TGTGCCAGTACCGACAGGTACAATGAGCAGTTCTTC
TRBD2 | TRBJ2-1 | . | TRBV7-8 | CASSIRGASGMSSYNEQFF | TGTGCCAGCAGCATACGAGGCGCTAGCGGGATGAGCTCCTACAATGAGCAGTTCTTC
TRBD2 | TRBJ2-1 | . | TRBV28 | CASSSVITTSPSRSYNEQFF | TGTGCCAGCAGTTCAGTAATCACGACTAGCCCCAGTAGGTCCTACAATGAGCAGTTCTTC
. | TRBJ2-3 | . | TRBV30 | CAWTKLGVADTDTQYF | TGTGCCTGGACCAAATTGGGGGTAGCGGACACAGATACGCAGTATTTT
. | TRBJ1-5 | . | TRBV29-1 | CSVVEQWDQPQHF | TGCAGCGTTGTTGAACAGTGGGATCAGCCCCAGCATTTT
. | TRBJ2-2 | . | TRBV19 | CASSRETNTGELFF | TGTGCCAGTAGTAGGGAGACGAACACCGGGGAGCTGTTTTTT
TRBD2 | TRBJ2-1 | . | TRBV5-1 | CASSPNPAGGGQEQFF | TGCGCCAGCAGCCCCAATCCGGCGGGAGGTGGTCAGGAGCAGTTCTTC
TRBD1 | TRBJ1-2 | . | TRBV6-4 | CASSRDSNWAYGYTF | TGTGCCAGCAGCCGGGACAGCAATTGGGCTTATGGCTACACCTTC
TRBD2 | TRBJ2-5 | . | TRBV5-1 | CASSLGSSGRPGETQYF | TGCGCCAGCAGCTTGGGATCTAGCGGGAGGCCCGGGGAGACCCAGTACTTC
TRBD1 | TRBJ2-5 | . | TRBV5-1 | CASSRDRGETQYF | TGCGCCAGCAGTAGAGACAGGGGCGAGACCCAGTACTTC
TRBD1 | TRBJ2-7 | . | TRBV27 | CASSLGDRGPYEQYF | TGTGCCAGCAGTTTGGGGGACAGGGGACCCTACGAGCAGTACTTC
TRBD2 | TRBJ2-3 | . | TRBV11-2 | CASSLGTSSRGPDTQYF | TGTGCCAGCAGCTTAGGGACTAGCAGCCGCGGGCCCGATACGCAGTATTTT
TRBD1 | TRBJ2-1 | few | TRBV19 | CASSRDRGEDEQFF | TGTGCCAGTAGTAGGGACAGGGGAGAGGATGAGCAGTTCTTC
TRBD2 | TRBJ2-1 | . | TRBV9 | CASSISGEQFF | TGTGCCAGCAGCATTAGCGGGGAGCAGTTCTTC
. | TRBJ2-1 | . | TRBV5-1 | CASSALRLANEQFF | TGCGCCAGCAGCGCCTTAAGACTTGCCAATGAGCAGTTCTTC
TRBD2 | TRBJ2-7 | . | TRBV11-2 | CASRRSGTSGSYEQYF | TGTGCCAGCAGGAGATCCGGGACTAGCGGGAGTTACGAGCAGTACTTC
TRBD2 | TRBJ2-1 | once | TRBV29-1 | CSVHGLAGLGNEQFF | TGCAGCGTCCACGGACTAGCAGGGTTGGGAAATGAGCAGTTCTTC
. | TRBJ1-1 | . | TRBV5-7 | CASSLQGFGTEAFF | TGTGCCAGCAGCTTGCAGGGATTTGGTACTGAAGCTTTCTTT
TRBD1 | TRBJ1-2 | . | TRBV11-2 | CASSFLQGGYTF | TGTGCCAGCAGCTTTTTACAGGGGGGCTACACCTTC
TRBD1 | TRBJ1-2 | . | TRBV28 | CASSTGTGAALGYTF | TGTGCCAGCAGCACCGGGACAGGGGCGGCCTTAGGCTACACCTTC
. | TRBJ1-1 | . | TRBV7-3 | CASKPGQEYTEAFF | TGTGCCAGCAAGCCAGGGCAGGAGTATACTGAAGCTTTCTTT
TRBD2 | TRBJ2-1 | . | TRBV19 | CASSTRGGLSSYNEQFF | TGTGCCAGTAGTACTCGGGGAGGGCTTAGCTCCTACAATGAGCAGTTCTTC
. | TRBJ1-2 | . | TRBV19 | CASSSDRRNGYTF | TGTGCCAGTAGTTCCGACAGGAGAAATGGCTACACCTTC
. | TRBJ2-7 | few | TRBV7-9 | CASSPHDTHRYEQYF | TGTGCCAGCAGCCCTCACGACACCCACCGGTACGAGCAGTACTTC
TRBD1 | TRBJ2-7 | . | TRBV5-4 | CASSLEGAKSYEQYF | TGTGCCAGCAGCTTGGAGGGGGCAAAATCCTACGAGCAGTACTTC
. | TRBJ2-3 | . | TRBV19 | CASSIVPSTDTQYF | TGTGCCAGTAGTATAGTTCCTTCCACAGATACGCAGTATTTT
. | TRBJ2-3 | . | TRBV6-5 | CASSYSGPSTGDTQYF | TGTGCCAGCAGTTACTCGGGCCCCTCAACAGGCGATACGCAGTATTTT
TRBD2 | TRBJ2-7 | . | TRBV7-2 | CASTPLAESYEQYF | TGTGCCAGCACCCCCCTAGCGGAATCCTACGAGCAGTACTTC
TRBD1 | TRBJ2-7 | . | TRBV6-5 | CASSVSRGQSYEQYF | TGTGCCAGCAGTGTTTCCAGGGGACAGTCCTACGAGCAGTACTTC
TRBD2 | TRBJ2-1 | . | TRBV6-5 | CASSSQLAGKNNEQFF | TGTGCCAGCAGTTCTCAACTAGCGGGAAAGAACAATGAGCAGTTCTTC
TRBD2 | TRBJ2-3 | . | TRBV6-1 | CASSEGTSGATDTQYF | TGTGCCAGCAGTGAGGGGACTAGCGGGGCCACAGATACGCAGTATTTT
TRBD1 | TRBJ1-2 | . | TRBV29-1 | CSVTLTGGAGYTF | TGCAGCGTCACCTTGACAGGGGGCGCGGGCTACACCTTC
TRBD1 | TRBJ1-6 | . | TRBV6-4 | CASAPDRGASPLHF | TGTGCCAGCGCTCCAGACAGGGGGGCTTCACCCCTCCACTTT
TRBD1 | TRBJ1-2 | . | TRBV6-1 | CASSSRQGNYGYTF | TGTGCCAGCAGTTCCCGACAGGGGAACTATGGCTACACCTTC
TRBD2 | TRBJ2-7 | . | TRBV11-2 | CASRASGRASEQYF | TGTGCCAGCAGGGCTAGCGGGAGGGCCAGCGAGCAGTACTTC
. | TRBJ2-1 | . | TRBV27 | CASSLSARLERPRGNEQFF | TGTGCCAGCAGTTTATCAGCCCGCTTAGAGCGGCCTCGTGGCAATGAGCAGTTCTTC
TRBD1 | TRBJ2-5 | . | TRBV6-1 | CASSFLRGRETQYF | TGTGCCAGCAGTTTCCTCAGGGGGCGGGAGACCCAGTACTTC
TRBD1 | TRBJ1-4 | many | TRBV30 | CAWKGTGHEKLFF | TGTGCCTGGAAAGGGACAGGGCATGAAAAACTGTTTTTT
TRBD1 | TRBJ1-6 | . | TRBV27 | CASTLWTGKVRSPLHF | TGTGCCAGTACCTTGTGGACAGGGAAGGTTCGATCACCCCTCCACTTT
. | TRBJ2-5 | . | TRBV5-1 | CASLERARQWETQYF | TGCGCCAGCCTCGAGCGGGCACGACAGTGGGAGACCCAGTACTTC
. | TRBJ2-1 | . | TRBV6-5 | CASSRGDEQFF | TGTGCCAGCTCAAGGGGCGATGAGCAGTTCTTC
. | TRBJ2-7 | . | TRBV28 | CASSKQVPSREQYF | TGTGCCAGCAGTAAACAGGTTCCCTCACGCGAGCAGTACTTC
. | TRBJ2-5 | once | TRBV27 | CASSPRGQETQYF | TGTGCCAGCAGTCCCCGGGGCCAAGAGACCCAGTACTTC
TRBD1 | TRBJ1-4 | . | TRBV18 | CASSPPPDRNGEKLFF | TGTGCCAGCTCACCGCCACCGGACAGGAACGGAGAAAAACTGTTTTTT
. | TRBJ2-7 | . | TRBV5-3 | CARSLEGFGLAEWGRLQYF | TGTGCCAGAAGCTTGGAGGGGTTCGGGCTAGCGGAGTGGGGGCGTTTGCAGTACTTC